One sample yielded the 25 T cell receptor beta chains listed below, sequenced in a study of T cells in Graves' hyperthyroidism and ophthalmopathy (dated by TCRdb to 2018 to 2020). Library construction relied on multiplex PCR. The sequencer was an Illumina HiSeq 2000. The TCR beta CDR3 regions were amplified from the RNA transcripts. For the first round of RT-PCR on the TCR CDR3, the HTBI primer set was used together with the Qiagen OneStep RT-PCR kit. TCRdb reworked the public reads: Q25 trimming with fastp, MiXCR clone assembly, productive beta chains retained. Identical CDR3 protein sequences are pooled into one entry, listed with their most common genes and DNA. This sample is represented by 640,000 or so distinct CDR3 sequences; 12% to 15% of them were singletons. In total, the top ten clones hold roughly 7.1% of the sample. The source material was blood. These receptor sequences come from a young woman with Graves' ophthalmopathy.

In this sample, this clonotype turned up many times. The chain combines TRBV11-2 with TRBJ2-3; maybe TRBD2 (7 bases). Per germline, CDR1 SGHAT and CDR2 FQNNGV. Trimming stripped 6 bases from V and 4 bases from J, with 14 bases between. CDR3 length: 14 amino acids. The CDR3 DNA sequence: TGTGCCAGCAGGGAAGTAGGGGGGGCAGATACGCAGTATTTT. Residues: CASREVGGADTQYF. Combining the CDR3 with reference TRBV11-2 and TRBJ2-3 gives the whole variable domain EAGVAQSPRYKIIEKRQSVAFWCNPISGHATLYWYQQILGQGPKLLIQFQNNGVVDDSQLPKDRFSAERLKGVDSTLKIQPAKLEDSAVYLCASREVGGADTQYFGPGTRLTVL.

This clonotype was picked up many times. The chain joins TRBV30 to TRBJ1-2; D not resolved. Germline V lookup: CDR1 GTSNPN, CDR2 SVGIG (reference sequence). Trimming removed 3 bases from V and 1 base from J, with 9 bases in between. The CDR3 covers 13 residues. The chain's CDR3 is CAWSPGLNYGYTF. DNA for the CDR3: TGTGCCTGGAGCCCCGGACTTAACTATGGCTACACCTTC.

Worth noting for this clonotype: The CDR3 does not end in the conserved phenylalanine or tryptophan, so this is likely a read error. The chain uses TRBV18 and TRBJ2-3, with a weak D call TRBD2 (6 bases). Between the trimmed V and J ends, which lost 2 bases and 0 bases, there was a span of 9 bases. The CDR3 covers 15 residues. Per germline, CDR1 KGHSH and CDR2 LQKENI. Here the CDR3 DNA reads TGTGCCAGCTCACCAGCGGGATCTAGCACAGATACGCAGTATTGT. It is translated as CASSPAGSSTDTQYC.

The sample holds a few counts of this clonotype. The CDR3 spells CASSRDRGGYEQYF. For the CDR3, the DNA is TGTGCCAGCAGCCGGGACAGGGGGGGCTACGAGCAGTACTTC. The chain couples TRBV27 to TRBJ2-7, with TRBD1 matching 11 bases. Germline assignment: CDR1 MNHEY and CDR2 SMNVEV (reference sequence). The CDR3 covers 14 residues. Losses at the gene ends were 6 bases for V and 3 bases for J; bases not matched to a gene: 4.

CDR3 region: CASSVDLGHRHLFF. The CDR3 DNA reads as TGTGCCAGCAGCGTAGACTTGGGTCACCGGCATCTGTTTTTT. This chain connects TRBV9 to TRBJ2-2, with D uncertain. Trimming pared 0 bases from V and 14 bases from J, leaving 17 bases between. Germline values: CDR1 SGDLS, CDR2 YYNGEE. The CDR3 totals 14 residues.

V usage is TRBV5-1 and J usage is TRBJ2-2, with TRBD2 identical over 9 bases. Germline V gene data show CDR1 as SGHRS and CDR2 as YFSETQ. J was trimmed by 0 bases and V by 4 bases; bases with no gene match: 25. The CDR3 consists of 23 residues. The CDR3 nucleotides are TGCGCCAGCAGCCCTGTGTGGACGTCCTATAGCGGGGGCTTCACATCGAACACCGGGGAGCTGTTTTTT. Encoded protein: CASSPVWTSYSGGFTSNTGELFF.

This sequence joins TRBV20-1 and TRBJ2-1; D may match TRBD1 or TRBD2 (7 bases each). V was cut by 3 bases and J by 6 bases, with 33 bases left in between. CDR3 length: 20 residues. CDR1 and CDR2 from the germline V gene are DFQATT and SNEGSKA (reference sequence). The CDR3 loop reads CSASLRRGLAAGPPRNEQFF. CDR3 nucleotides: TGCAGTGCTAGTCTCAGGAGGGGGCTAGCGGCAGGCCCCCCCCGCAATGAGCAGTTCTTC.

The chain's CDR3 is CASSPQGTSNQPQHF. CDR3 nucleotide sequence: TGTGCCAGTAGTCCACAGGGTACAAGCAATCAGCCCCAGCATTTT. This chain uses TRBV19 with TRBJ1-5, with TRBD1 as a possible D gene (6 bases). The germline CDR1 and CDR2 sequences are LNHDA and SQIVND (reference sequence). Trimming removed 5 bases from V and 1 base from J, with 12 bases in between. The CDR3 spans 15 residues.

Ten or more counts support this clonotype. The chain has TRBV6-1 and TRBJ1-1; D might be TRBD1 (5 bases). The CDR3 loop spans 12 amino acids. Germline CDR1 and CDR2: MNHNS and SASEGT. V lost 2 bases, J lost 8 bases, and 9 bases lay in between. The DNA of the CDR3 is TGTGCCAGCAGTGAATATCAGGGCGAAGCTTTCTTT. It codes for CASSEYQGEAFF.

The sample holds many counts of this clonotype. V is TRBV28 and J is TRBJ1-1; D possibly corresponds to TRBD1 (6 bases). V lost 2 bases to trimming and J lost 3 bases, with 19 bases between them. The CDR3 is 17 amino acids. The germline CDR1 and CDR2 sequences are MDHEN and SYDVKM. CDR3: CASSLRDRPRSDTEAFF. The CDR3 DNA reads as TGTGCCAGCAGTTTACGCGACAGGCCCAGGAGCGACACTGAAGCTTTCTTT.

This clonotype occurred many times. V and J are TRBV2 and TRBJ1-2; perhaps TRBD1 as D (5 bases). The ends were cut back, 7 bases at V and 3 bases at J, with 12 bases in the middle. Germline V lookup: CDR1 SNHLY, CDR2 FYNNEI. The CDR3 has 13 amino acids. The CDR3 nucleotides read TGTGCCAGCACCCACCGGGACGACTATGGCTACACCTTC. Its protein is CASTHRDDYGYTF.

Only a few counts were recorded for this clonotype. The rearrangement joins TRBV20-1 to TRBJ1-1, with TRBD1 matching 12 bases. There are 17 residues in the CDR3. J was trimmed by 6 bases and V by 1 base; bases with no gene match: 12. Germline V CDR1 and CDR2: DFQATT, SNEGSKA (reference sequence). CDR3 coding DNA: TGCAGTGCTAGAGCTACCCGGGACAGGGGGCCCCGGGCTGAAGCTTTCTTT. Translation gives CSARATRDRGPRAEAFF.

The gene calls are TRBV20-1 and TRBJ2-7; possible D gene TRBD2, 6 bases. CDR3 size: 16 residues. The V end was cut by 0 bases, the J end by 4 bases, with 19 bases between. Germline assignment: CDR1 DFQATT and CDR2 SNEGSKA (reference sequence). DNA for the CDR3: TGCAGTGCTAGAGATTTTAAGGGACTGGGAGTTTACGAGCAGTACTTC. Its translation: CSARDFKGLGVYEQYF.

The CDR3 is CASSQLGLAGGEQYF. The CDR3 region has the DNA TGTGCCAGCAGCCAACTCGGACTAGCGGGAGGCGAGCAGTACTTC. The genes are TRBV14 and TRBJ2-7, with 14 bases identical to TRBD2. Germline-derived CDR1 and CDR2 are SGHDN and FVKESK. The CDR3 totals 15 residues. Trimming cost V 2 bases and J 6 bases; bases outside gene matches: 3. Variable domain in full (rest from reference TRBV14 and TRBJ2-7): EAGVTQFPSHSVIEKGQTVTLRCDPISGHDNLYWYRRVMGKEIKFLLHFVKESKQDESGMPNNRFLAERTGGTYSTLKVQPAELEDSGVYFCASSQLGLAGGEQYFGPGTRLTVT.

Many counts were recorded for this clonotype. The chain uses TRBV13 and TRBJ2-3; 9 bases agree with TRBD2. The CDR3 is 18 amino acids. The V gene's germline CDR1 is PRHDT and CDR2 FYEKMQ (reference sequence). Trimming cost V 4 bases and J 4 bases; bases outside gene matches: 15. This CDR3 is CASSSSGRPFDTSDTQYF. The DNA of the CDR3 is TGTGCCAGCAGCTCCAGCGGGAGGCCCTTTGACACGTCAGATACGCAGTATTTT.

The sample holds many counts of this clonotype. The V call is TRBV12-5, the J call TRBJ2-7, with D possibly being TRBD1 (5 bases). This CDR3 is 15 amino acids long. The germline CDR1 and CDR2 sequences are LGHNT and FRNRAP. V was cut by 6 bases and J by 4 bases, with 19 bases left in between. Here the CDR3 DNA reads TGTGCTAGTGGGCCCCCAGGGTATCGGATTTACGAGCAGTACTTC. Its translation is CASGPPGYRIYEQYF.

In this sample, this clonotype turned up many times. CDR3: CASSLWTYEQYF. Written as DNA, the CDR3 is TGTGCCAGCAGTTTGTGGACCTACGAGCAGTACTTC. This chain uses TRBV28 with TRBJ2-7, with no clear D. The germline V gene encodes CDR1 MDHEN and CDR2 SYDVKM. The V end lost 3 bases, the J end lost 2 bases, and 5 bases lay between the germline ends. The CDR3 totals 12 residues.

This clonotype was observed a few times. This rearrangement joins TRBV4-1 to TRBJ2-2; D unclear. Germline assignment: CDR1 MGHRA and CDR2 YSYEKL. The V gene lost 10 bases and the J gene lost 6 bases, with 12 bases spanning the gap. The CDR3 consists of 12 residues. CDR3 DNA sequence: TGCGCCACCGAGGTGGGCGCCGGGGAGCTGTTTTTT. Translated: CATEVGAGELFF.

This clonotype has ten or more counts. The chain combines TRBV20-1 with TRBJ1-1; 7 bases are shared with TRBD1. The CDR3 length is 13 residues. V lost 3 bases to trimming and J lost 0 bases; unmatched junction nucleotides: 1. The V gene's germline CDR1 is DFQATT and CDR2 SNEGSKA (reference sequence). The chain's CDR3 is CSARDRLNTEAFF. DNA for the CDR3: TGCAGTGCTAGGGACAGGCTGAACACTGAAGCTTTCTTT.

In DNA form, the CDR3 reads TGTGCCATCAGTGAACTTAGGGAATGGGGCTACACCTTC. It is translated as CAISELREWGYTF. The chain couples TRBV10-3 to TRBJ1-2, with D unresolved. CDR1 is ENHRY, CDR2 SYGVKD, per germline. V was clipped by 3 bases and J by 8 bases, with 13 bases between them. This CDR3 is 13 amino acids long.

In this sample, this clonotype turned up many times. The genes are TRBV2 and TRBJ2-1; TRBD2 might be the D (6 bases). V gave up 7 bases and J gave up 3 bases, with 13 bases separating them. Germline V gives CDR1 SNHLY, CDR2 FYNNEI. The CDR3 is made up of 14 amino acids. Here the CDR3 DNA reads TGTGCCAGCATGCGGGATTTGGGCTACAATGAGCAGTTCTTC. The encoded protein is CASMRDLGYNEQFF.

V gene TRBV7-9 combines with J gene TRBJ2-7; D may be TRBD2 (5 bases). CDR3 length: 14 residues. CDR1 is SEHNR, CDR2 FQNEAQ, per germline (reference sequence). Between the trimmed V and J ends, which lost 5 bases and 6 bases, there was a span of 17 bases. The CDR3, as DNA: TGTGCCAGCAGCGCGACCGGGGTCACGGGCGAGCAGTACTTC. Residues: CASSATGVTGEQYF.

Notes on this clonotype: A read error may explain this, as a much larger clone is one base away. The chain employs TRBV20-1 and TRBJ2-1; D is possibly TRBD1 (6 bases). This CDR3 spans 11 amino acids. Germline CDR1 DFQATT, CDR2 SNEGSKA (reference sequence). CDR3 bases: TGCAGTGCTAGAGAGGGGGCGGAGCAGCTCTTC. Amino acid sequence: CSAREGAEQLF.

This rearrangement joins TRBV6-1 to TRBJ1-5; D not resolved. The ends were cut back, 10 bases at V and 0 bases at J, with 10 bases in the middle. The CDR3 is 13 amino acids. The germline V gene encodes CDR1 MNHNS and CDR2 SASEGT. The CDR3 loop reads CATARGSNQPQHF. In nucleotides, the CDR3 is TGTGCCACAGCGCGGGGTAGCAATCAGCCCCAGCATTTT.

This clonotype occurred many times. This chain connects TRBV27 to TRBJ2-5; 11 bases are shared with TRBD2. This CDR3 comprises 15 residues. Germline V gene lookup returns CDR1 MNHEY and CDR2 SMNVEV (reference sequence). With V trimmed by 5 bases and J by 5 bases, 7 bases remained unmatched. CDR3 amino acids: CASSPTSGVGETQYF. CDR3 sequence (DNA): TGTGCCAGCAGTCCGACTAGCGGGGTGGGGGAGACCCAGTACTTC.